The rows below give T cell receptor beta chains drawn from one sample of a study of healthy donors' naive CD4 and CD8 T cells. TCRdb re-analysed the reads in MiXCR, keeping a single row per CDR3 protein. Of about 180,000 distinct CDR3 sequences detected, around 70% appear once; the ten largest clones hold roughly 2.3%. Sample: naive CD4+ and CD8+ T cells sorted from blood, pooled from several donors. The receptors were sampled from a pool of human donors in good health; the sample pools cells from several healthy donors. The CDR3 runs from the conserved cysteine through the conserved F or W. The order of the fields is D gene, V gene, clone size, J gene, CDR3 protein, CDR3 DNA. The D gene is left open where the match is weak. Rows give clone size only sometimes, using once, few, many, or a class for an expanded clone.

d_call: NA
v_call: TRBV30
clone_size: NA
j_call: TRBJ2-7
cdr3_aa: CAWVDKSYEQYF
cdr3_nt: TGTGCCTGGGTAGACAAGTCCTACGAGCAGTACTTC

d_call: NA
v_call: TRBV29-1
clone_size: NA
j_call: TRBJ2-1
cdr3_aa: CSVRTIEQFF
cdr3_nt: TGCAGCGTTAGGACTATTGAGCAGTTCTTC

d_call: NA
v_call: TRBV5-5
clone_size: few
j_call: TRBJ2-7
cdr3_aa: CASSSRDTYEQYF
cdr3_nt: TGTGCCAGCAGCTCCCGGGACACCTACGAGCAGTACTTC

d_call: NA
v_call: TRBV19
clone_size: NA
j_call: TRBJ1-1
cdr3_aa: CASSLRVEVGTEAFF
cdr3_nt: TGTGCCAGTAGTCTCCGCGTTGAGGTTGGCACTGAAGCTTTCTTT

d_call: NA
v_call: TRBV12-3/TRBV12-4
clone_size: NA
j_call: TRBJ2-1
cdr3_aa: CASSLGPFPYNEQFF
cdr3_nt: TGTGCCAGCAGTTTGGGGCCTTTCCCCTACAATGAGCAGTTCTTC

d_call: NA
v_call: TRBV29-1
clone_size: NA
j_call: TRBJ2-7
cdr3_aa: CSAMANEQYF
cdr3_nt: TGCAGCGCCATGGCGAACGAGCAGTACTTC

d_call: NA
v_call: TRBV19
clone_size: few
j_call: TRBJ2-1
cdr3_aa: CASSTGAHSYNEQFF
cdr3_nt: TGTGCCAGTAGTACCGGGGCCCATTCCTACAATGAGCAGTTCTTC

d_call: NA
v_call: TRBV30
clone_size: NA
j_call: TRBJ1-1
cdr3_aa: CAWKGSGTEAFF
cdr3_nt: TGTGCCTGGAAAGGATCAGGAACCGAAGCTTTCTTT

d_call: NA
v_call: TRBV30
clone_size: NA
j_call: TRBJ2-6
cdr3_aa: CAWTISGANVLTF
cdr3_nt: TGTGCCTGGACCATCTCTGGGGCCAACGTCCTGACTTTC

d_call: NA
v_call: TRBV6-5
clone_size: NA
j_call: TRBJ1-1
cdr3_aa: CASSHKGLGLTEAFF
cdr3_nt: TGTGCCAGCAGTCACAAGGGGTTGGGGCTTACTGAAGCTTTCTTT

d_call: NA
v_call: TRBV30
clone_size: NA
j_call: TRBJ2-1
cdr3_aa: CAWSGLEGNEQFF
cdr3_nt: TGTGCCTGGAGTGGACTAGAGGGGAATGAGCAGTTCTTC

d_call: TRBD1
v_call: TRBV20-1
clone_size: once
j_call: TRBJ2-1
cdr3_aa: CSAREGTANNEQFF
cdr3_nt: TGCAGTGCTAGAGAAGGGACAGCAAACAATGAGCAGTTCTTC

d_call: TRBD2
v_call: TRBV6-1
clone_size: few
j_call: TRBJ2-7
cdr3_aa: CASSELAGPGYEQYF
cdr3_nt: TGTGCCAGCAGTGAGCTAGCGGGGCCGGGATACGAGCAGTACTTC

d_call: TRBD1
v_call: TRBV10-3
clone_size: NA
j_call: TRBJ2-5
cdr3_aa: CAISESTARGKTQYF
cdr3_nt: TGTGCCATCAGTGAGTCGACGGCCAGGGGGAAGACCCAGTACTTC

d_call: TRBD1
v_call: TRBV24-1
clone_size: NA
j_call: TRBJ1-1
cdr3_aa: CATSDDRGGGTEAFF
cdr3_nt: TGTGCCACCAGTGATGACAGGGGAGGGGGCACTGAAGCTTTCTTT

d_call: NA
v_call: TRBV29-1
clone_size: NA
j_call: TRBJ2-2
cdr3_aa: CSVGLSRNTGELFF
cdr3_nt: TGCAGCGTTGGTCTCAGTCGTAACACCGGGGAGCTGTTTTTT

d_call: TRBD2
v_call: TRBV29-1
clone_size: NA
j_call: TRBJ2-3
cdr3_aa: CSVEGSSGNPDTQYF
cdr3_nt: TGCAGCGTTGAAGGTAGTAGCGGGAACCCAGATACGCAGTATTTT

d_call: NA
v_call: TRBV29-1
clone_size: NA
j_call: TRBJ1-1
cdr3_aa: CSVNPPPEAFF
cdr3_nt: TGCAGCGTGAACCCGCCCCCTGAAGCTTTCTTT

d_call: TRBD1
v_call: TRBV10-3
clone_size: NA
j_call: TRBJ2-7
cdr3_aa: CAIRSQGSAYEQYF
cdr3_nt: TGTGCCATCAGATCACAGGGGTCTGCCTACGAGCAGTACTTC

d_call: NA
v_call: TRBV29-1
clone_size: NA
j_call: TRBJ2-5
cdr3_aa: CSVEQQSRPTQYF
cdr3_nt: TGCAGCGTTGAACAGCAGAGCCGCCCGACCCAGTACTTC

d_call: NA
v_call: TRBV19
clone_size: few
j_call: TRBJ2-1
cdr3_aa: CASQDRPLYNEQFF
cdr3_nt: TGTGCCAGTCAAGACAGGCCCCTCTACAATGAGCAGTTCTTC

d_call: NA
v_call: TRBV29-1
clone_size: NA
j_call: TRBJ2-1
cdr3_aa: CSVEEVSAGNEQFF
cdr3_nt: TGCAGCGTTGAAGAGGTTAGCGCCGGCAATGAGCAGTTCTTC

d_call: TRBD2
v_call: TRBV6-5
clone_size: once
j_call: TRBJ2-3
cdr3_aa: CASSHGSPGTRQDTQYF
cdr3_nt: TGTGCCAGCAGTCACGGGAGCCCCGGGACTAGACAAGATACGCAGTATTTT

d_call: NA
v_call: TRBV29-1
clone_size: few
j_call: TRBJ1-5
cdr3_aa: CSVEESDGFNQPQHF
cdr3_nt: TGCAGCGTTGAAGAGTCGGACGGTTTCAATCAGCCCCAGCATTTT

d_call: NA
v_call: TRBV29-1
clone_size: few
j_call: TRBJ2-1
cdr3_aa: CSVEHYYNEQFF
cdr3_nt: TGCAGCGTTGAACACTATTACAATGAGCAGTTCTTC

d_call: NA
v_call: TRBV29-1
clone_size: NA
j_call: TRBJ2-5
cdr3_aa: CSGGRLGAKETQYF
cdr3_nt: TGCAGCGGAGGAAGGTTGGGGGCCAAAGAGACCCAGTACTTC

d_call: TRBD1
v_call: TRBV6-6
clone_size: few
j_call: TRBJ2-1
cdr3_aa: CASSRTLDRVYNEQFF
cdr3_nt: TGTGCCAGCAGCCGCACCCTGGACAGGGTCTACAATGAGCAGTTCTTC

d_call: NA
v_call: TRBV27
clone_size: NA
j_call: TRBJ1-2
cdr3_aa: CASSPNGRGGYTF
cdr3_nt: TGTGCCAGCAGTCCCAACGGGAGAGGCGGCTACACCTTC

d_call: TRBD2
v_call: TRBV29-1
clone_size: NA
j_call: TRBJ2-7
cdr3_aa: CSVEGLAGTSYEQYF
cdr3_nt: TGCAGCGTTGAAGGACTAGCGGGGACCTCCTACGAGCAGTACTTC

d_call: NA
v_call: TRBV12-3/TRBV12-4
clone_size: NA
j_call: TRBJ1-2
cdr3_aa: CASSLDTNYGYTF
cdr3_nt: TGTGCCAGCAGTTTAGACACCAACTATGGCTACACCTTC

d_call: TRBD1
v_call: TRBV27
clone_size: NA
j_call: TRBJ1-2
cdr3_aa: CASSGTGRYGYTF
cdr3_nt: TGTGCCAGCAGTGGGACAGGGAGGTATGGCTACACCTTC

d_call: NA
v_call: TRBV5-1
clone_size: NA
j_call: TRBJ1-1
cdr3_aa: CASAPGDFPEAFF
cdr3_nt: TGCGCCAGCGCCCCAGGCGATTTTCCTGAAGCTTTCTTT

d_call: NA
v_call: TRBV29-1
clone_size: few
j_call: TRBJ2-2
cdr3_aa: CSVDWGIGELFF
cdr3_nt: TGCAGCGTTGATTGGGGAATCGGGGAGCTGTTTTTT

d_call: NA
v_call: TRBV29-1
clone_size: once
j_call: TRBJ1-1
cdr3_aa: CSVGQWTLNTEAFF
cdr3_nt: TGCAGCGTTGGACAGTGGACCTTGAACACTGAAGCTTTCTTT

d_call: NA
v_call: TRBV19
clone_size: NA
j_call: TRBJ2-1
cdr3_aa: CASSTGSGRGGSSYNEQFF
cdr3_nt: TGTGCCAGTAGTACCGGGAGTGGGCGCGGTGGGAGCTCCTACAATGAGCAGTTCTTC

d_call: TRBD1
v_call: TRBV6-5
clone_size: NA
j_call: TRBJ1-2
cdr3_aa: CASSYSGGQGISYTF
cdr3_nt: TGTGCCAGCAGTTACTCTGGGGGACAGGGGATTAGCTACACCTTC

d_call: NA
v_call: TRBV4-2
clone_size: NA
j_call: TRBJ1-3
cdr3_aa: CASSHAGTVGNTIYF
cdr3_nt: TGTGCCAGCAGCCACGCCGGGACGGTTGGAAACACCATATATTTT

d_call: TRBD1
v_call: TRBV11-1
clone_size: NA
j_call: TRBJ1-1
cdr3_aa: CASSPQPTGVWTEAFF
cdr3_nt: TGTGCCAGCAGCCCCCAACCGACAGGGGTTTGGACTGAAGCTTTCTTT

d_call: NA
v_call: TRBV19
clone_size: NA
j_call: TRBJ1-5
cdr3_aa: CASSRMGMGQPQHF
cdr3_nt: TGTGCCAGTAGTAGGATGGGGATGGGACAGCCCCAGCATTTT

d_call: TRBD1
v_call: TRBV6-2/TRBV6-3
clone_size: NA
j_call: TRBJ1-1
cdr3_aa: CASSYGDRRGTEAFF
cdr3_nt: TGTGCCAGCAGTTACGGGGACAGGCGGGGCACTGAAGCTTTCTTT

d_call: NA
v_call: TRBV5-5
clone_size: NA
j_call: TRBJ2-3
cdr3_aa: CASSLDRRWTDTQYF
cdr3_nt: TGTGCCAGCAGCTTGGACAGGAGGTGGACAGATACGCAGTATTTT

d_call: NA
v_call: TRBV6-5
clone_size: NA
j_call: TRBJ2-7
cdr3_aa: CASSYSFGEQYF
cdr3_nt: TGTGCCAGCAGTTACTCGTTTGGGGAGCAGTACTTC

d_call: NA
v_call: TRBV18
clone_size: few
j_call: TRBJ1-5
cdr3_aa: CASSPGRGNQPQHF
cdr3_nt: TGTGCCAGCTCACCCGGGAGAGGTAATCAGCCCCAGCATTTT

d_call: NA
v_call: TRBV5-4
clone_size: NA
j_call: TRBJ2-5
cdr3_aa: CATSPGGAVQETQYF
cdr3_nt: TGTGCCACCTCCCCGGGTGGGGCCGTCCAAGAGACCCAGTACTTC

d_call: NA
v_call: TRBV6-6
clone_size: NA
j_call: TRBJ1-1
cdr3_aa: CATGAGKTNTEAFF
cdr3_nt: TGTGCCACCGGAGCTGGCAAGACGAACACTGAAGCTTTCTTT

d_call: NA
v_call: TRBV29-1
clone_size: few
j_call: TRBJ2-3
cdr3_aa: CSVREKGMPDTQYF
cdr3_nt: TGCAGCGTTCGGGAGAAGGGGATGCCAGATACGCAGTATTTT

d_call: NA
v_call: TRBV30
clone_size: NA
j_call: TRBJ2-1
cdr3_aa: CAWNPSPYNEQFF
cdr3_nt: TGTGCCTGGAATCCTAGCCCCTACAATGAGCAGTTCTTC

d_call: NA
v_call: TRBV18
clone_size: NA
j_call: TRBJ1-5
cdr3_aa: CASSPEQGGNQPQHF
cdr3_nt: TGTGCCAGCTCACCTGAACAGGGAGGGAATCAGCCCCAGCATTTT

d_call: TRBD1
v_call: TRBV29-1
clone_size: once
j_call: TRBJ2-5
cdr3_aa: CSVGSWQGALEETQYF
cdr3_nt: TGCAGCGTTGGGTCCTGGCAGGGGGCATTAGAAGAGACCCAGTACTTC

d_call: NA
v_call: TRBV29-1
clone_size: NA
j_call: TRBJ1-1
cdr3_aa: CSVQGPTEAFF
cdr3_nt: TGCAGCGTCCAGGGTCCCACTGAAGCTTTCTTT

d_call: NA
v_call: TRBV5-1
clone_size: NA
j_call: TRBJ2-7
cdr3_aa: CASSSRTADEQYF
cdr3_nt: TGCGCCAGCAGCTCGAGGACAGCTGACGAGCAGTACTTC

d_call: TRBD1
v_call: TRBV19
clone_size: NA
j_call: TRBJ1-5
cdr3_aa: CASRDRVHGQPQHF
cdr3_nt: TGTGCCAGTAGGGACAGGGTTCACGGTCAGCCCCAGCATTTT

d_call: TRBD2
v_call: TRBV2
clone_size: NA
j_call: TRBJ2-7
cdr3_aa: CASSELAGGQRNF
cdr3_nt: TGTGCCAGCAGTGAACTAGCGGGTGGCCAAAGGAACTTC

d_call: NA
v_call: TRBV30
clone_size: NA
j_call: TRBJ2-1
cdr3_aa: CAWTPSGSYNEQFF
cdr3_nt: TGTGCCTGGACCCCTAGTGGCTCCTACAATGAGCAGTTCTTC

d_call: TRBD2
v_call: TRBV29-1
clone_size: NA
j_call: TRBJ2-3
cdr3_aa: CSVELASSTDTQYF
cdr3_nt: TGCAGCGTGGAACTAGCGTCTAGCACAGATACGCAGTATTTT

d_call: NA
v_call: TRBV19
clone_size: NA
j_call: TRBJ2-7
cdr3_aa: CASSMGQGHYEQYF
cdr3_nt: TGTGCCAGTAGTATGGGCCAAGGCCACTACGAGCAGTACTTC

d_call: TRBD1
v_call: TRBV10-3
clone_size: few
j_call: TRBJ1-1
cdr3_aa: CAISESGQGNTEAFF
cdr3_nt: TGTGCCATCAGTGAGTCGGGACAGGGTAACACTGAAGCTTTCTTT